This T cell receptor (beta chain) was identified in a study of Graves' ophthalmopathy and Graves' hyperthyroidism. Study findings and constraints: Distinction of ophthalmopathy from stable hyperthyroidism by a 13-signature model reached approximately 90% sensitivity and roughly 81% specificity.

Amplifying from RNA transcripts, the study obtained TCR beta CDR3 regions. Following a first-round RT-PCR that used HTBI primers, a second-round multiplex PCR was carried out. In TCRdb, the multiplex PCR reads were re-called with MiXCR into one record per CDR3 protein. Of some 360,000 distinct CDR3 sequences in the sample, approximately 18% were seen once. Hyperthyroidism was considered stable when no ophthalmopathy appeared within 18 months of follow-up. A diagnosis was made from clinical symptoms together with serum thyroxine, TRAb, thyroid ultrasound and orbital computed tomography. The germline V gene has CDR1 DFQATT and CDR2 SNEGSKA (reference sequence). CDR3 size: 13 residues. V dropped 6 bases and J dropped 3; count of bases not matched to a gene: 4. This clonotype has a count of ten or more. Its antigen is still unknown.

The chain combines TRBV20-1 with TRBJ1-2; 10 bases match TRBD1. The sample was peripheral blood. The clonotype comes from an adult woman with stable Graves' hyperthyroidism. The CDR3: CSATGTGDYGYTF. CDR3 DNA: TGCAGTGCAACCGGGACAGGGGACTATGGCTACACCTTC.